A selection of T cell receptor beta chains follows, all from one sample in a study of technical replicates of blood from a handful of donors. Data came from immunoSEQ multiplex PCR; TCRdb stores just in-frame clones and leaves some out. The sample has some 71,000 clones; approximately 96% are singletons. What was sequenced was T cells isolated from PBMCs. The receptors stem from a human donor in good health. Both conserved end residues are part of each CDR3. D genes are given only for firm matches. Clone sizes are given selectively: once, few, many, or a class where the clone is expanded.

D gene	clone size	V gene	J gene	CDR3 DNA	CDR3 protein
TRBD2	.	TRBV5-1	TRBJ2-5	TGCGCCAGCAGCTTGGTTGGGCTAGCGGGAGACGAGACCCAGTACTTC	CASSLVGLAGDETQYF
.	.	TRBV5-1	TRBJ1-1	TGCGCCAGCAGCTATCAGACATTAAACACTGAAGCTTTCTTT	CASSYQTLNTEAFF
TRBD1	.	TRBV19	TRBJ1-4	TGTGCCAGTAGTCGGACAGGGAGTAATGAAAAACTGTTTTTT	CASSRTGSNEKLFF
.	few	TRBV10-1	TRBJ2-3	TGCGCCAGCAGTGGGGGAGTTACAGATACGCAGTATTTT	CASSGGVTDTQYF
.	.	TRBV11-2	TRBJ1-6	TGTGCCAGCAGCCCACCACTCCATCGGGGCTCCTATAATTCACCCCTCCACTTT	CASSPPLHRGSYNSPLHF
TRBD1	.	TRBV7-9	TRBJ1-2	TGTGCCAGCAGCTTAGATCTCACAGGGGTAGGGTATGGCTACACCTTC	CASSLDLTGVGYGYTF
.	once	TRBV21-1	TRBJ1-2	TGTGCCAGCAGCAAAGTGGTTAGGACTGCTGACCTAAAAGGGGGCTACACCTTC	CASSKVVRTADLKGGYTF
TRBD1	.	TRBV4-1	TRBJ1-6	TGCGCCAGCAGCCAAGCATGGACAGGGGTCTCCTATAATTCACCCCTCCACTTT	CASSQAWTGVSYNSPLHF
TRBD1	.	TRBV29-1	TRBJ1-2	TGCAGCGTTGAAGCGGACGGGACAGCGGACTATGGCTACACCTTC	CSVEADGTADYGYTF
.	.	TRBV5-1	TRBJ1-6	TGCGCCAGCAGCTTGGGAGGGTATAATTCACCCCTCCACTTT	CASSLGGYNSPLHF
.	once	TRBV28	TRBJ2-7	TGTGCCAGCAGTTTTTATAGGGGCTACGAGCAGTACTTC	CASSFYRGYEQYF
.	once	TRBV5-4	TRBJ2-3	TGTGCCAGCAGCTTGGATGGGGCTAGCACAGATACGCAGTATTTT	CASSLDGASTDTQYF